Only one count was recorded for the clone carrying this TCR beta chain. The data were obtained in a study of glioma-infiltrating T cells after dendritic cell vaccination. Clones were sequenced by immunoSEQ multiplex PCR, and TCRdb holds only the in-frame ones, with some missing. Among around 72,000 clones listed, 65% to 90% were seen once. Before vaccination, two weeks after the third vaccination, and at progression, PBMC were collected. The CDR3 is made up of 14 amino acids. Germline CDR1 reads SGDLS; CDR2 reads YYNGEE. Trimming removed 0 bases from V and 6 bases from J, with 9 bases in between. The sequenced sample was blood, obtained before dendritic cell vaccination. V usage is TRBV9 and J usage is TRBJ2-2; D gene unclear. The receptor's source is a human donor with glioblastoma. DNA of the CDR3: TGTGCCAGCAGCGTAGCCGGGTCGCCCGGGGAGCTGTTTTTT. Translating it yields CASSVAGSPGELFF. Full variable domain (missing parts from reference TRBV9 and TRBJ2-2): DSGVTQTPKHLITATGQRVTLRCSPRSGDLSVYWYQQSLDQGLQFLIQYYNGEERAKGNILERFSAQQFPDLHSELNLSSLELGDSALYFCASSVAGSPGELFFGEGSRLTVL.